A selection of T cell receptor beta chains follows, all from one sample in a study of CD4+ T cells in melanoma. Method: immunoSEQ multiplex PCR; TCRdb's copy keeps in-frame clones and lacks some. This table holds 110,000 to 150,000 clones, 80% to 95% found once. Receptors were obtained from a human donor with melanoma. CDR3s include the opening cysteine and the closing phenylalanine or tryptophan. The order of the fields is V gene, J gene, D gene, CDR3 DNA, CDR3 protein. A D gene is named only where the DNA matches it firmly.

>TRBV4-1|TRBJ1-2|TRBD1
TGCGCCAGCAGCCAAGGGACAGGGGGCCTTGGCTACACCTTC
CASSQGTGGLGYTF
>TRBV19|TRBJ2-2|NA
TGTGCCAGTCAATGGAGGCCGAGCACCGGGGAGCTGTTTTTT
CASQWRPSTGELFF
>TRBV2|TRBJ2-7|NA
TGTGCCAGCACAACGGACTCGCCCCCATCCGAGCAGTACTTC
CASTTDSPPSEQYF
>TRBV9|TRBJ1-3|TRBD1
TGTGCCAGCAGCCCAGGGGGCACCATATATTTT
CASSPGGTIYF
>TRBV2|TRBJ2-7|NA
TGTGCCAGCAGTGGCAGACTGTACGAGCAGTACTTC
CASSGRLYEQYF
>TRBV5-1|TRBJ1-1|TRBD1
TGCGCCAGCAGCCCCGACAGGGGGCTGACTGAAGCTTTCTTT
CASSPDRGLTEAFF
>TRBV15|TRBJ2-2|NA
TGTGCCACCAGCAGAGACAAGGTCCCCGGGGAGCTGTTTTTT
CATSRDKVPGELFF
>TRBV11-2|TRBJ2-7|NA
TGTGCCAGCAGCTTAGAACTGCGCCTCGGACACGGACCCTACGAGCAGTACTTC
CASSLELRLGHGPYEQYF
>TRBV7-2|TRBJ1-5|NA
TGTGCCAGCAGCCCGCCCCGGGGGTTGGGTCAGCCCCAGCATTTT
CASSPPRGLGQPQHF
>TRBV5-1|TRBJ2-1|TRBD2
TGCGCCAGCAGCTTGTCCCCGGGGGGTAATGAGCAGTTCTTC
CASSLSPGGNEQFF
>TRBV2|TRBJ1-2|TRBD1
TGTGCCAGCAGCGTACAGGGGAACTATGGCTACACCTTC
CASSVQGNYGYTF
>TRBV10-3|TRBJ1-5|NA
TGTGCCACTGGAGGGGGCAATCAGCCCCAGCATTTT
CATGGGNQPQHF
>TRBV2|TRBJ2-2|TRBD1
TGTGCCACTAAGGGACAGGGATTGACCGGGGAGCTGTTTTTT
CATKGQGLTGELFF
>TRBV5-1|TRBJ2-7|TRBD2
TGCGCCAGCAGGCCCGGGACTAGCGGGGGGTACGAGCAGTACTTC
CASRPGTSGGYEQYF